Listed below are T cell receptor beta chains from one sample, sequenced in a study of regulatory T cells in long-lasting Graves disease. A single record per CDR3 protein comes from TCRdb applying MiXCR to the multiplex PCR reads. Of 300,000 or so distinct CDR3 sequences listed, 15% to 20% were seen once; the top ten hold roughly 27%. Sequenced material: peripheral blood mononuclear cells (PBMCs), taken when the disease was refractory, from a patient treated with antithyroid drugs. These receptors were taken from a female donor with Graves disease. Each CDR3 is given with its conserved first and last residue. Each record gives: D gene, J gene, clone size, V gene, CDR3 protein, CDR3 DNA. A D gene is named only where the DNA matches it firmly. Some rows have no size entry. The others give once, few or many, or a class for an expanded clone.

D gene: NA
J gene: TRBJ2-7
clone size: many
V gene: TRBV7-9
CDR3 protein: CASSSNAGIGEQYF
CDR3 DNA: TGTGCCAGCAGCTCGAATGCGGGGATCGGCGAGCAGTACTTC

D gene: NA
J gene: TRBJ1-6
clone size: many
V gene: TRBV11-2
CDR3 protein: CASSPGVAAPLHF
CDR3 DNA: TGTGCCAGCAGCCCCGGAGTTGCGGCACCCCTCCACTTT

D gene: TRBD1
J gene: TRBJ1-1
clone size: many
V gene: TRBV29-1
CDR3 protein: CSVTRQGWTEAFF
CDR3 DNA: TGCAGCGTTACTCGACAGGGATGGACTGAAGCTTTCTTT

D gene: TRBD1
J gene: TRBJ1-1
clone size: many
V gene: TRBV7-9
CDR3 protein: CASSLAYGTGGGNTEAFF
CDR3 DNA: TGTGCCAGCAGCTTAGCGTATGGGACAGGGGGCGGAAACACTGAAGCTTTCTTT

D gene: NA
J gene: TRBJ2-1
clone size: NA
V gene: TRBV12-3/TRBV12-4
CDR3 protein: CASGSLPAEQFF
CDR3 DNA: TGTGCCAGCGGCTCACTTCCGGCGGAGCAGTTCTTC

D gene: NA
J gene: TRBJ2-4
clone size: few
V gene: TRBV19
CDR3 protein: CASSIEVGGYASLAKNIQYF
CDR3 DNA: TGTGCCAGTAGTATCGAAGTGGGGGGATATGCGAGCCTAGCCAAAAACATTCAGTACTTC

D gene: NA
J gene: TRBJ2-1
clone size: few
V gene: TRBV19
CDR3 protein: CASSMSGLARNEQFF
CDR3 DNA: TGTGCCAGTAGTATGAGCGGGTTGGCGAGGAATGAGCAGTTCTTC

D gene: NA
J gene: TRBJ2-7
clone size: NA
V gene: TRBV27
CDR3 protein: CASSSHIRTASYEQYF
CDR3 DNA: TGTGCCAGCAGCTCCCACATTCGGACAGCTTCCTACGAGCAGTACTTC

D gene: TRBD1
J gene: TRBJ2-6
clone size: NA
V gene: TRBV20-1
CDR3 protein: CSASQGAAASGANVLTF
CDR3 DNA: TGCAGTGCTAGTCAGGGGGCGGCTGCCTCTGGGGCCAACGTCCTGACTTTC

D gene: TRBD1
J gene: TRBJ1-1
clone size: many
V gene: TRBV6-1
CDR3 protein: CASNRQGGTEAFF
CDR3 DNA: TGTGCCAGCAACCGACAGGGAGGCACTGAAGCTTTCTTT

D gene: NA
J gene: TRBJ2-2
clone size: NA
V gene: TRBV5-1
CDR3 protein: CASRRETTGELFF
CDR3 DNA: TGCGCCAGCAGACGAGAAACCACCGGGGAGCTGTTTTTT

D gene: NA
J gene: TRBJ2-7
clone size: NA
V gene: TRBV11-1
CDR3 protein: CASSRGFFYEQYF
CDR3 DNA: TGTGCCAGCAGCAGGGGGTTCTTCTACGAGCAGTACTTC

D gene: NA
J gene: TRBJ1-1
clone size: NA
V gene: TRBV6-2/TRBV6-3
CDR3 protein: CASRHLGGGNTEAFF
CDR3 DNA: TGTGCCAGCAGACACCTCGGGGGAGGAAACACTGAAGCTTTCTTT

D gene: TRBD2
J gene: TRBJ2-2
clone size: few
V gene: TRBV19
CDR3 protein: CASSIWTSGRNGELFF
CDR3 DNA: TGTGCCAGTAGTATATGGACTAGCGGGAGGAACGGGGAGCTGTTTTTT

D gene: NA
J gene: TRBJ2-3
clone size: NA
V gene: TRBV12-5
CDR3 protein: CASGFGSPVDTQYF
CDR3 DNA: TGTGCTAGTGGTTTTGGTTCACCTGTAGATACGCAGTATTTT

D gene: TRBD1
J gene: TRBJ1-2
clone size: once
V gene: TRBV24-1
CDR3 protein: CATAEGASYGYTF
CDR3 DNA: TGTGCCACCGCGGAGGGGGCGAGCTATGGCTACACCTTC

D gene: NA
J gene: TRBJ1-1
clone size: many
V gene: TRBV3-1
CDR3 protein: CASSQDPTGTEAFF
CDR3 DNA: TGTGCCAGCAGCCAAGATCCCACAGGCACTGAAGCTTTCTTT

D gene: NA
J gene: TRBJ2-2
clone size: NA
V gene: TRBV6-1
CDR3 protein: CASSTGVETGELFF
CDR3 DNA: TGTGCCAGCAGCACGGGGGTCGAGACCGGGGAGCTGTTTTTT

D gene: NA
J gene: TRBJ1-5
clone size: many
V gene: TRBV7-2
CDR3 protein: CASSLVSGSNQPQHF
CDR3 DNA: TGTGCCAGCAGCTTAGTTTCCGGCAGCAATCAGCCCCAGCATTTT

D gene: NA
J gene: TRBJ1-5
clone size: many
V gene: TRBV28
CDR3 protein: CASRTDRNQPQHF
CDR3 DNA: TGTGCCAGCAGAACGGACAGAAATCAGCCCCAGCATTTT

D gene: NA
J gene: TRBJ1-1
clone size: NA
V gene: TRBV13
CDR3 protein: CASSPRRVVSEAFF
CDR3 DNA: TGTGCCAGCAGCCCCAGGAGGGTAGTCTCTGAAGCTTTCTTT

D gene: NA
J gene: TRBJ2-5
clone size: few
V gene: TRBV5-1
CDR3 protein: CASSTEDTDRETQYF
CDR3 DNA: TGCGCCAGCAGCACCGAGGACACTGATAGAGAGACCCAGTACTTC

D gene: NA
J gene: TRBJ1-5
clone size: many
V gene: TRBV6-5
CDR3 protein: CASSLTSYNQPQHF
CDR3 DNA: TGTGCCAGCAGTTTAACCTCCTATAATCAGCCCCAGCATTTT

D gene: TRBD2
J gene: TRBJ2-2
clone size: many
V gene: TRBV12-3/TRBV12-4
CDR3 protein: CASSSALAGGPNTGELFF
CDR3 DNA: TGTGCCAGCAGTTCCGCTCTCGCGGGGGGGCCAAACACCGGGGAGCTGTTTTTT

D gene: TRBD1
J gene: TRBJ2-7
clone size: many
V gene: TRBV18
CDR3 protein: CASSPTDRAAYEQYF
CDR3 DNA: TGTGCCAGCTCACCGACTGACAGGGCTGCCTACGAGCAGTACTTC

D gene: TRBD1
J gene: TRBJ2-4
clone size: NA
V gene: TRBV2
CDR3 protein: CASSEGTGIIQYF
CDR3 DNA: TGTGCCAGCAGTGAAGGGACAGGGATCATTCAGTACTTC

D gene: TRBD1
J gene: TRBJ1-3
clone size: NA
V gene: TRBV14
CDR3 protein: CASSSWTGPGNTIYF
CDR3 DNA: TGTGCCAGCAGCTCTTGGACAGGCCCTGGAAACACCATATATTTT

D gene: TRBD1
J gene: TRBJ2-5
clone size: few
V gene: TRBV29-1
CDR3 protein: CSVAPTGSETQYF
CDR3 DNA: TGCAGCGTTGCCCCGACAGGGTCAGAGACCCAGTACTTC

D gene: NA
J gene: TRBJ1-6
clone size: many
V gene: TRBV9
CDR3 protein: CASSVGPLPGDSPLHF
CDR3 DNA: TGTGCCAGCAGCGTAGGTCCCCTACCGGGCGATTCACCCCTCCACTTT

D gene: NA
J gene: TRBJ2-5
clone size: few
V gene: TRBV7-6
CDR3 protein: CASSDGTHQETQYF
CDR3 DNA: TGTGCCAGCAGCGACGGGACGCACCAAGAGACCCAGTACTTC

D gene: TRBD1
J gene: TRBJ1-1
clone size: NA
V gene: TRBV28
CDR3 protein: CASSFILGGGLTEAFF
CDR3 DNA: TGTGCCAGCAGTTTTATCCTTGGAGGGGGCCTTACTGAAGCTTTCTTT

D gene: NA
J gene: TRBJ1-2
clone size: few
V gene: TRBV19
CDR3 protein: CASSNRASMIPYGYTF
CDR3 DNA: TGTGCCAGTAGTAACCGGGCCTCGATGATTCCCTATGGCTACACCTTC

D gene: NA
J gene: TRBJ1-2
clone size: NA
V gene: TRBV19
CDR3 protein: CASSIQSTNYGYTF
CDR3 DNA: TGTGCCAGTAGTATTCAGTCCACTAACTATGGCTACACCTTC

D gene: TRBD1
J gene: TRBJ1-1
clone size: many
V gene: TRBV6-1
CDR3 protein: CASSLARGQMNTEAFF
CDR3 DNA: TGTGCCAGCAGCCTCGCCAGGGGACAGATGAACACTGAAGCTTTCTTT

D gene: NA
J gene: TRBJ2-3
clone size: NA
V gene: TRBV5-1
CDR3 protein: CASSLAVSTDTQYF
CDR3 DNA: TGTGCCAGCAGCTTGGCAGTTAGCACAGATACGCAGTATTTT

D gene: NA
J gene: TRBJ2-7
clone size: few
V gene: TRBV6-1
CDR3 protein: CASSARPPYEQYF
CDR3 DNA: TGTGCCAGCAGTGCTAGGCCCCCCTACGAGCAGTACTTC

D gene: NA
J gene: TRBJ1-1
clone size: many
V gene: TRBV28
CDR3 protein: CASSAQGPTEAFF
CDR3 DNA: TGTGCCAGCAGTGCACAGGGCCCCACTGAAGCTTTCTTT